These T cell receptor beta chains were read from a single sample in a study of shared clonotypes between healthy human individuals. The method was immunoSEQ multiplex PCR; TCRdb's version includes in-frame clones alone and lacks a portion of them. The sample has more than 2,000,000 clones, approximately 92% seen once. Sequencing used naive CD4+ T cells sorted from blood. The receptors come from a man in his late teens or twenties in good health. Each CDR3 is given with its conserved first and last residue. A D gene is named only where the DNA matches it firmly. Clone size is given for some rows only: seen once, a few or many times, or a class if the clone is expanded.

v_call	j_call	clone_size	d_call	cdr3_aa	cdr3_nt
TRBV6-5	TRBJ1-1	.	.	CASYPRGNTEAFF	TGTGCCAGCTACCCCAGGGGAAACACTGAAGCTTTCTTT
TRBV5-4	TRBJ2-5	.	.	CASSIPVGTKYF	TGTGCCAGCAGCATCCCAGTTGGGACCAAGTACTTC
TRBV5-4	TRBJ1-2	.	.	CASSWSLRGTLPGNYGYTF	TGTGCCAGCAGCTGGTCCCTACGCGGGACTCTCCCAGGGAACTATGGCTACACCTTC
TRBV5-8	TRBJ2-3	.	.	CASSLWESDTQYF	TGTGCCAGCAGCTTGTGGGAATCAGATACGCAGTATTTT
TRBV5-1	TRBJ1-2	.	TRBD1	CASSVGTDYGYTF	TGCGCCAGCAGCGTTGGGACAGACTATGGCTACACCTTC
TRBV9	TRBJ2-5	.	TRBD1	CASSAHNRGKETQYF	TGTGCCAGCAGCGCACATAACAGGGGAAAGGAGACCCAGTACTTC
TRBV5-4	TRBJ1-5	.	TRBD1	CASSSTWGQGASQPQHF	TGTGCCAGCAGCTCTACATGGGGACAGGGGGCGTCTCAGCCCCAGCATTTT
TRBV7-6	TRBJ2-3	.	.	CASSSPLGRDTQYF	TGTGCCAGCAGCTCCCCCTTGGGGAGAGATACGCAGTATTTT
TRBV11-2	TRBJ1-2	once	.	CASSLNSLAGYTF	TGTGCCAGCAGCTTAAACAGTCTAGCGGGCTACACCTTC
TRBV7-6	TRBJ1-6	few	.	CASSLAGGNSPLHF	TGTGCCAGCAGCTTGGCAGGAGGGAATTCACCCCTCCACTTT
TRBV7-9	TRBJ2-7	once	.	CASSERGTVPDEQYF	TGTGCCAGCAGCGAGCGTGGGACGGTTCCGGACGAGCAGTACTTC
TRBV28	TRBJ1-4	once	.	CASSLGGVIEKLFF	TGTGCCAGCAGTTTAGGGGGGGTTATCGAAAAACTGTTTTTT
TRBV6-5	TRBJ1-2	once	TRBD1	CASSNTADRTGYTF	TGTGCCAGCAGCAATACGGCGGACAGGACTGGCTACACCTTC
TRBV25-1	TRBJ1-1	.	.	CASSLGQTNTEAFF	TGTGCCAGCTCCCTAGGTCAGACGAACACTGAAGCTTTCTTT
TRBV25-1	TRBJ2-1	.	.	CASGESGFSYNEQFF	TGTGCCAGCGGAGAGTCGGGGTTCTCCTACAATGAGCAGTTCTTC
TRBV2	TRBJ2-3	.	TRBD2	CASKSAGGSTDTQYF	TGTGCCAGCAAGTCTGCGGGAGGGAGCACAGATACGCAGTATTTT
TRBV5-1	TRBJ2-3	.	.	CASSLSGTLGDTQYF	TGCGCCAGCAGCTTGTCCGGGACTTTGGGGGATACGCAGTATTTT
TRBV6-5	TRBJ2-7	.	.	CASTRTGSYEQYF	TGTGCCAGCACCAGGACGGGCTCCTACGAGCAGTACTTC
TRBV5-1	TRBJ2-1	.	TRBD2	CASTRTSGSYNEQFF	TGCGCCAGCACCCGAACTAGCGGGAGTTACAATGAGCAGTTCTTC
TRBV5-6	TRBJ2-3	.	TRBD2	CASSPGLAFTDTQYF	TGTGCCAGCAGCCCGGGACTAGCATTCACAGATACGCAGTATTTT
TRBV30	TRBJ1-4	.	.	CAWSARGLELFF	TGTGCCTGGAGTGCCCGGGGACTTGAACTGTTTTTT
TRBV5-4	TRBJ2-5	.	.	CASNTGLATVETQYF	TGTGCCAGCAACACCGGGCTAGCGACGGTAGAGACCCAGTACTTC
TRBV6-1	TRBJ1-2	.	.	CASSDTPANYGYTF	TGTGCCAGCAGTGACACGCCGGCTAACTATGGCTACACCTTC
TRBV6-1	TRBJ2-7	.	TRBD2	CASSGPSLTSTYEQYF	TGTGCCAGCAGTGGGCCGTCGTTGACTAGCACCTACGAGCAGTACTTC
TRBV6-5	TRBJ2-2	.	.	CAIGRRPNTGELFF	TGTGCCATCGGGAGACGCCCGAACACCGGGGAGCTGTTTTTT
TRBV5-1	TRBJ2-2	.	.	CASTLLSGTGELFF	TGCGCCAGCACCCTTCTTAGCGGCACCGGGGAGCTGTTTTTT
TRBV19	TRBJ1-3	.	.	CASKQTSGNTIYF	TGTGCCAGTAAGCAAACCTCGGGAAACACCATATATTTT
TRBV6-5	TRBJ2-3	.	.	CASSSKGGFTDTQYF	TGTGCCAGCAGCTCCAAAGGGGGTTTCACAGATACGCAGTATTTT
TRBV27	TRBJ1-6	.	.	CASSWGHHTSYNSPLHF	TGTGCCAGCAGTTGGGGACATCATACCTCCTATAATTCACCCCTCCACTTT
TRBV7-2	TRBJ1-5	.	.	CASSAMVANQPQHF	TGTGCCAGCAGCGCAATGGTCGCCAATCAGCCCCAGCATTTT
TRBV13	TRBJ2-1	few	.	CASSLNRYNEQFF	TGTGCCAGCAGCTTGAACCGATACAATGAGCAGTTCTTC
TRBV6-4	TRBJ2-4	.	.	CASSFHRGGIQYF	TGTGCCAGCAGTTTCCACAGGGGGGGCATTCAGTACTTC
TRBV5-4	TRBJ2-2	.	.	CASSLGQGEAGELFF	TGTGCCAGCAGCTTGGGGCAGGGGGAGGCCGGGGAGCTGTTTTTT
TRBV7-6	TRBJ1-3	.	.	CASSLTVPSSGNTIYF	TGTGCCAGCAGCTTAACGGTTCCCAGCTCTGGAAACACCATATATTTT
TRBV7-8	TRBJ1-4	.	TRBD1	CASSPGTANEKLFF	TGTGCCAGCAGCCCAGGGACAGCTAATGAAAAACTGTTTTTT
TRBV7-3	TRBJ2-3	.	TRBD2	CASSSRGGSTDTQYF	TGTGCCAGCAGCTCCCGGGGGGGGAGCACAGATACGCAGTATTTT
TRBV25-1	TRBJ2-5	.	.	CASSEGLGGHETQYF	TGTGCCAGCAGTGAGGGGCTAGGAGGGCACGAGACCCAGTACTTC
TRBV2	TRBJ1-5	.	TRBD1	CASRPGQGSNQPQHF	TGTGCCAGCAGACCCGGACAGGGCAGCAATCAGCCCCAGCATTTT
TRBV13	TRBJ2-2	.	.	CASSLEGLNTGELFF	TGTGCCAGCAGCTTAGAAGGTCTAAACACCGGGGAGCTGTTTTTT
TRBV10-3	TRBJ2-4	.	.	CAISESNRLIAKNIQYF	TGTGCCATCAGTGAGTCGAATAGGTTAATAGCCAAAAACATTCAGTACTTC
TRBV28	TRBJ2-7	.	.	CASSLFRQSSYEQYF	TGTGCCAGCAGTTTATTTCGACAGAGCTCCTACGAGCAGTACTTC
TRBV27	TRBJ1-4	.	.	CASSLSTGTNEKLFF	TGTGCCAGCAGTTTATCGACAGGAACTAATGAAAAACTGTTTTTT
TRBV9	TRBJ2-5	.	TRBD2	CASSTGLAEQETQYF	TGTGCCAGCAGCACCGGACTAGCGGAACAAGAGACCCAGTACTTC
TRBV29-1	TRBJ2-3	.	.	CSVERLQGTDTQYF	TGCAGCGTTGAACGCCTCCAGGGGACAGATACGCAGTATTTT
TRBV30	TRBJ1-6	few	TRBD1	CAWSVRTGANSPLHF	TGTGCCTGGAGTGTACGAACAGGGGCGAATTCACCCCTCCACTTT
TRBV11-2	TRBJ1-1	once	.	CASRKSVQQNTEAFF	TGTGCCAGCAGAAAATCAGTCCAGCAGAACACTGAAGCTTTCTTT